This T cell receptor beta chain was captured by sequencing in a study of blood T cells in healthy people across ages. Study observations and caveats: Compared with aged donors, long-lived donors showed fewer expanded clones, suggesting selection. Getting older went along with TCR beta diversity per million T cells dropping roughly linearly.

Next came a second PCR, run for roughly 6 to 11 cycles, which used a sample-barcoded 5' primer along with a J-beta primer mix. Template switching added a 12-random-nucleotide identifier to every cDNA molecule. TCRdb recomputed calls from the 5' RACE reads with MiXCR, one row per CDR3 protein. The top ten clones hold approximately 7.7% of a sample with about 1,800,000 distinct CDR3 sequences, over 25% of them seen once. The V end was cut by 3 bases, the J end by 3 bases, with 8 bases between. This CDR3 is built from 13 residues. Each donor's blood draw was 7.5 to 10 milliliters of peripheral blood. This clonotype was seen many times. As yet, its antigen is unknown.

This clonotype was obtained from a woman in her 30s in good health. Specimen: blood. The V gene is TRBV12-3 or TRBV12-4, the J gene TRBJ1-2; D remains ambiguous. In DNA, the CDR3 is TGTGCCAGCAGTTTGTCGGCACACTATGGCTACACCTTC. It codes for CASSLSAHYGYTF.